The 28 T cell receptor beta chains below come from one sample, sequenced in a study of T cell responses to AZD1222 COVID-19 vaccine. Assay: immunoSEQ multiplex PCR; the TCRdb copy retains only in-frame clones and omits some. The sample carries about 110,000 clones, 85% to 90% recorded once. The specimen comprised peripheral blood, sampled on day 0 of AZD1222 vaccination. The receptors were gathered from an adult in good health.

The chain links TRBV7-9 to TRBJ1-2; tentatively, D is TRBD1 (5 bases). The CDR3 totals 14 residues. The V end was cut by 3 bases, the J end by 5 bases, with 13 bases between. Germline CDR1 reads SEHNR; CDR2 reads FQNEAQ (reference sequence). This chain's CDR3 is CASSFGTEEYGYTF. CDR3 coding DNA: TGTGCCAGCAGCTTCGGGACGGAAGAATATGGCTACACCTTC.

V gene TRBV28 combines with J gene TRBJ1-2; 7 positions agree with TRBD1. Germline-derived CDR1 and CDR2 are MDHEN and SYDVKM. This CDR3 is 14 amino acids long. V shed 4 bases and J 6 bases; nucleotides not matched to a gene: 8. CDR3 in amino acids: CASSSPDRRNGYTF. The CDR3, as DNA: TGTGCCAGCAGTTCGCCGGACAGGAGGAATGGCTACACCTTC.

The genes are TRBV5-6 and TRBJ1-6, with a tentative D call TRBD1 (5 bases). This CDR3 comprises 14 residues. With 1 base removed from V and 10 bases from J, the gap between germline ends came to 12 bases. Germline-derived CDR1 and CDR2 are SGHDT and YYEEEE. In nucleotides, the CDR3 is TGTGCCAGCAGCTTGCGTGGGGGACGGTCACCCCTCCACTTT. Protein: CASSLRGGRSPLHF. The full variable domain, its missing parts supplied by reference TRBV5-6 and TRBJ1-6, is DAGVTQSPTHLIKTRGQQVTLRCSPKSGHDTVSWYQQALGQGPQFIFQYYEEEERQRGNFPDRFSGHQFPNYSSELNVNALLLGDSALYLCASSLRGGRSPLHFGNGTRLTVT.

The CDR3: CASSLGFPGPPGPPLHF. CDR3 nucleotides: TGTGCCAGCAGTTTAGGCTTTCCAGGGCCTCCAGGGCCACCCCTCCACTTT. This chain joins TRBV28 and TRBJ1-6, with a weak D call TRBD1 (5 bases). Germline CDR1 MDHEN, CDR2 SYDVKM. Trimming removed 2 bases from V and 11 bases from J, with 22 bases in between. The CDR3 spans 17 residues.

The V gene is TRBV6-2 or TRBV6-3, the J gene TRBJ1-1, with D maybe TRBD1 (6 bases). Germline lookup yields CDR1 MNHEY and CDR2 SVGEGT. The V and J ends lost 4 bases and 5 bases respectively, with 14 bases between them. CDR3 length equals 14 residues. The CDR3 here is CASSLKTGRTEAFF. CDR3 bases: TGTGCCAGCAGTTTGAAAACAGGGAGGACTGAAGCTTTCTTT.

This chain uses TRBV28 with TRBJ2-5, with D uncertain. This CDR3 has 13 residues. Germline-derived CDR1 and CDR2 are MDHEN and SYDVKM. V lost 5 bases and J 7 bases, leaving 14 bases between the germline ends. For the CDR3, the DNA is TGTGCCAGCAGTGTGACTCCCTTGGGGACCCAGTACTTC. Encoded protein: CASSVTPLGTQYF.

The V and J genes are TRBV6-1 and TRBJ2-7; 7 bases are a match to TRBD1. Germline V gene sequence: CDR1 MNHNS, CDR2 SASEGT. This CDR3 has 15 residues. J gave up 0 bases and V 3 bases, and 5 bases lay outside the gene matches. The DNA of the CDR3 is TGTGCCAGCAGTGATTGGGGACAGAGCTCCTACGAGCAGTACTTC. This sequence encodes CASSDWGQSSYEQYF.

This clone was counted a single time. V is TRBV9 and J is TRBJ2-6; 8 bases align to TRBD1. Germline-derived CDR1 and CDR2 are SGDLS and YYNGEE. The CDR3 is 17 amino acids. V was pared by 4 bases and J by 2 bases, with 8 bases of the junction left unmatched. The CDR3 loop reads CASSTLTGDAGANVLTF. The CDR3 nucleotides read TGTGCCAGCAGCACCCTGACAGGGGATGCTGGGGCCAACGTCCTGACTTTC.

This clone has only one observation. The chain is built from TRBV28 and TRBJ1-5; D possibly corresponds to TRBD1 (6 bases). Germline V gives CDR1 MDHEN, CDR2 SYDVKM. Trimming shortened V by 7 bases and J by 2 bases, and 12 bases separated the two germline ends. The length of the CDR3 is 14 residues. The CDR3 loop reads CASTPGAGNQPQHF. Here the CDR3 DNA reads TGTGCCAGCACCCCGGGGGCGGGCAATCAGCCCCAGCATTTT. The full variable domain, its missing parts supplied by reference TRBV28 and TRBJ1-5, is DVKVTQSSRYLVKRTGEKVFLECVQDMDHENMFWYRQDPGLGLRLIYFSYDVKMKEKGDIPEGYSVSREKKERFSLILESASTNQTSMYLCASTPGAGNQPQHFGDGTRLSIL.

The V gene is TRBV5-6, the J gene TRBJ2-1, with D unclear. Germline loops: CDR1 SGHDT, CDR2 YYEEEE. With 0 bases removed from V and 5 bases from J, the gap between germline ends came to 9 bases. The CDR3 consists of 14 residues. In DNA, the CDR3 is TGTGCCAGCAGCTTGGTAGGGAATCACAATGAGCAGTTCTTC. Translating it yields CASSLVGNHNEQFF.

This rearrangement joins TRBV18 to TRBJ1-6; no clear D. The CDR3 consists of 13 residues. Trimming took 3 bases from V and 6 from J, leaving 6 bases between them. Germline loops: CDR1 KGHSH, CDR2 LQKENI. The CDR3 DNA sequence: TGTGCCAGCTCACCGGCCAGTAATTCACCCCTCCACTTT. Translating it yields CASSPASNSPLHF.

The chain links TRBV3-1 (or the pseudogene TRBV3-2) to TRBJ1-5, with D hard to call. The CDR3 spans 12 residues. The germline V gene has CDR1 LGHDT and CDR2 YNNKEL (reference sequence). V gave up 1 base and J gave up 14 bases, with 12 bases separating them. The DNA for the CDR3 is TGTGCCAGCAGCCAAGGGGCTGATTGGAAGCATTTT. This codes for CASSQGADWKHF.

The chain combines TRBV6-2 or TRBV6-3 with TRBJ1-1; D gene ambiguous. Germline V gene lookup returns CDR1 MNHEY and CDR2 SVGEGT. Trimming cost V 5 bases and J 1 base, with 8 bases left between them. The CDR3 is 13 amino acids. The CDR3 sequence: CASSALRNTEAFF. In nucleotides, the CDR3 is TGTGCCAGCAGTGCATTAAGGAACACTGAAGCTTTCTTT.

In its sample, this clone was seen once. The chain recombines TRBV27 with TRBJ2-7; TRBD2 matches 13 bases. CDR3 length equals 16 residues. Germline CDR1 is MNHEY and CDR2 is SMNVEV (reference sequence). Trimming at V came to 0 bases and at J to 2 bases, leaving 1 base not matched to a gene. DNA for the CDR3: TGTGCCAGCAGTTTATCGGGACTAGCGGGGACCTACGAGCAGTACTTC. The encoded protein is CASSLSGLAGTYEQYF.

J is TRBJ2-3 and V is TRBV28; a weak D match, TRBD2 (5 bases). V gave up 2 bases and J gave up 1 base, with 10 bases separating them. There are 15 residues in the CDR3. From germline, CDR1 is MDHEN and CDR2 SYDVKM. DNA of the CDR3: TGTGCCAGCAGTTTACTGGTCGGGGGCACAGATACGCAGTATTTT. Its protein is CASSLLVGGTDTQYF.

This rearrangement joins TRBV19 to TRBJ1-6; 11 bases are shared with TRBD1. Germline lookup yields CDR1 LNHDA and CDR2 SQIVND (reference sequence). The CDR3 is made up of 13 amino acids. Trimming took 6 bases from V and 9 from J; bases not matched to a gene: 1. The CDR3 sequence: CASRGTGGSPLHF. For the CDR3, the DNA is TGTGCCAGTAGAGGGACAGGGGGTTCACCCCTCCACTTT. Full variable domain (outside the CDR3, taken from reference TRBV19 and TRBJ1-6): DGGITQSPKYLFRKEGQNVTLSCEQNLNHDAMYWYRQDPGQGLRLIYYSQIVNDFQKGDIAEGYSVSREKKESFPLTVTSAQKNPTAFYLCASRGTGGSPLHFGNGTRLTVT.

The J gene is TRBJ2-7, the V gene TRBV10-3, with D possibly being TRBD1 (5 bases). The length of the CDR3 is 15 residues. V was cut by 0 bases and J by 3 bases, with 12 bases left in between. Per germline, CDR1 ENHRY and CDR2 SYGVKD. CDR3 sequence reads: CAISESRAPHYEQYF. The CDR3 DNA is TGTGCCATCAGTGAGTCCAGGGCTCCCCACTACGAGCAGTACTTC.

V gene TRBV5-1 combines with J gene TRBJ2-7; D remains unclear. This CDR3 region has 13 residues. V lost 1 base to trimming and J lost 7 bases, with 12 bases between them. The germline gives CDR1 SGHRS, CDR2 YFSETQ. The CDR3 reads CASSLSTSGEQYF. DNA for the CDR3: TGCGCCAGCAGCTTGAGCACCTCTGGGGAGCAGTACTTC.

The V and J genes are TRBV6-6 and TRBJ1-1; D not certain. Germline V gene lookup returns CDR1 MNHNY and CDR2 SVGAGI (reference sequence). V gave up 7 bases and J gave up 4 bases, with 16 bases separating them. The CDR3 contains 14 residues. CDR3 bases: TGTGCCAGCAAAGGTACCGGCGTGACCACTGAAGCTTTCTTT. This codes for CASKGTGVTTEAFF.

This chain uses TRBV19 with TRBJ1-2; TRBD1 is a possible D gene (5 bases). Trimming pared 4 bases from V and 4 bases from J, leaving 16 bases between. The V gene's germline CDR1 is LNHDA and CDR2 SQIVND (reference sequence). The CDR3 spans 15 residues. The CDR3 loop is CASSRKGPIGYGYTF. DNA for the CDR3: TGTGCCAGTAGTAGAAAGGGGCCGATCGGCTATGGCTACACCTTC.

In this sample, this clone turned up once. The chain has TRBV6-4 and TRBJ1-6, with unresolved D. This CDR3 has 13 amino acids. V was pared by 5 bases and J by 9 bases, with 11 bases between. Per the germline V gene, CDR1 is MRHNA and CDR2 is SNTAGT. The CDR3 here is CASSMKWGSPLHF. The CDR3 DNA is TGTGCCAGCAGTATGAAGTGGGGTTCACCCCTCCACTTT.

The rearrangement joins TRBV11-3 to TRBJ1-6; D is unclear. Trimming stripped 0 bases from V and 10 bases from J, with 7 bases between. Germline CDR1 and CDR2: SGHNT and YENEEA. The CDR3 is made up of 13 amino acids. The CDR3 region is CASSLDRRSPLHF. CDR3 sequence (DNA): TGTGCCAGCAGCTTAGATCGGAGATCACCCCTCCACTTT.

The rearrangement uses TRBV7-2 and TRBJ1-1, with a weak D call TRBD1 (5 bases). This CDR3 spans 16 amino acids. Trimming took 1 base from V and 0 from J, leaving 12 bases between them. Germline CDR1 is SGHTA and CDR2 is FQGNSA. Here the CDR3 reads CASSLGGRGMNTEAFF. CDR3 bases: TGTGCCAGCAGCTTAGGGGGAAGGGGCATGAACACTGAAGCTTTCTTT.

The chain joins TRBV11-2 to TRBJ1-1; D gene uncertain. V shed 1 base and J shed 1 base, with 4 bases lying between them. The CDR3 spans 13 residues. Germline V gene lookup returns CDR1 SGHAT and CDR2 FQNNGV. CDR3 sequence: CASSLGWNTEAFF. CDR3 nucleotides: TGTGCCAGCAGCTTAGGGTGGAACACTGAAGCTTTCTTT.

The rearrangement links TRBV28 to TRBJ2-7; 8 bases fit TRBD2. CDR3 length: 15 residues. The germline V gene has CDR1 MDHEN and CDR2 SYDVKM. J was trimmed by 6 bases and V by 6 bases; bases with no gene match: 13. The CDR3 DNA sequence: TGTGCCAGCAGCCCCGGGGGGGGGCCGTTTAGCGAGCAGTACTTC. Its protein is CASSPGGGPFSEQYF.

This chain joins TRBV5-4 and TRBJ2-7; 8 bases agree with TRBD2. With 3 bases clipped from V and 1 base from J, the junction kept 9 bases outside the gene matches. CDR3 length: 16 amino acids. Looked up from germline, CDR1 is SGHNT and CDR2 is YYREEE (reference sequence). CDR3 region: CASSSGGGGLSYEQYF. The CDR3 nucleotides read TGTGCCAGCAGCTCAGGAGGCGGGGGGTTGTCCTACGAGCAGTACTTC.

This clone was seen once. V is TRBV7-2 and J is TRBJ2-7; D is unresolved. V lost 1 base to trimming and J lost 0 bases, with 7 bases between them. The CDR3 consists of 14 residues. In germline, CDR1 is SGHTA, CDR2 FQGNSA. The CDR3 sequence: CASSLGGASYEQYF. As DNA, the CDR3 is TGTGCCAGCAGCTTAGGAGGCGCCTCCTACGAGCAGTACTTC.

This chain uses TRBV7-2 with TRBJ1-1; D is possibly TRBD1 (5 bases). CDR3 length equals 13 residues. Germline V CDR1 and CDR2: SGHTA, FQGNSA. Trimming pared 2 bases from V and 6 bases from J, leaving 10 bases between. The chain's CDR3 is CASSLLRGAEAFF. The DNA for the CDR3 is TGTGCCAGCAGCTTATTACGGGGGGCTGAAGCTTTCTTT.